This TCR beta chain is from a study of blood T cell repertoires in COVID-19. The CDR3 has 15 residues. Germline trimming cut 4 bases from V and 3 bases from J; bases unmatched to any gene: 7. Per the germline V gene, CDR1 is SEHNR and CDR2 is FQNEAQ (reference sequence). Sequencing used immunoSEQ multiplex PCR; TCRdb keeps in-frame clones, though not all of them. The repertoire includes over 200,000 clones, about 90% of them detected once, and 2.5% to 3% sits in the top ten. The chain employs TRBV7-9 and TRBJ2-7; 9 bases are a match to TRBD1. The sequence derives from a person between 18 and 30 years old with COVID-19, enrolled during active disease. The sequencing input was peripheral blood. The CDR3 sequence is CASSSSDRGGYEQYF. CDR3 DNA: TGTGCCAGCAGCTCATCGGACAGGGGAGGCTACGAGCAGTACTTC.